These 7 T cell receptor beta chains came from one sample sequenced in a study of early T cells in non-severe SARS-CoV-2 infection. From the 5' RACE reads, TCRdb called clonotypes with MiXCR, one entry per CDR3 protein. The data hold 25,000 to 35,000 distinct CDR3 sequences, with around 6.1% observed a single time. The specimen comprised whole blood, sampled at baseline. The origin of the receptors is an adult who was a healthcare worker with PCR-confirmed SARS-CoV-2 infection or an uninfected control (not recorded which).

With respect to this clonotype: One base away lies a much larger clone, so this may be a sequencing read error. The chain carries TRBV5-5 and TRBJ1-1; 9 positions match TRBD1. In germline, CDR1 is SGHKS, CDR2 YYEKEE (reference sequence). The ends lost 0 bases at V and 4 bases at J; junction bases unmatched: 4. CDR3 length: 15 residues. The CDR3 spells CASSLGDRVCTEAFF. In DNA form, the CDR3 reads TGTGCCAGCAGCTTGGGGGACAGGGTGTGCACTGAAGCTTTCTTT.

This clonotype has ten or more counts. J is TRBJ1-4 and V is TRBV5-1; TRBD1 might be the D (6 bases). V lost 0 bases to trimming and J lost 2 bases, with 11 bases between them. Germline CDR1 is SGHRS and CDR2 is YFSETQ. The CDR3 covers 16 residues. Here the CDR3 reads CASSLGQGITNEKLFF. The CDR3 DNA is TGCGCCAGCAGCTTGGGTCAGGGGATCACTAATGAAAAACTGTTTTTT.

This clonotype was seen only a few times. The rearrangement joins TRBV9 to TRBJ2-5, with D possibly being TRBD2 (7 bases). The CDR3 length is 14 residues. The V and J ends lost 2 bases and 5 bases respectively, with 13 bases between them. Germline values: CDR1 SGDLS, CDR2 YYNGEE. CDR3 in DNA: TGTGCCAGCAGCGTGACACAGGGAGGGGAGACCCAGTACTTC. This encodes CASSVTQGGETQYF.

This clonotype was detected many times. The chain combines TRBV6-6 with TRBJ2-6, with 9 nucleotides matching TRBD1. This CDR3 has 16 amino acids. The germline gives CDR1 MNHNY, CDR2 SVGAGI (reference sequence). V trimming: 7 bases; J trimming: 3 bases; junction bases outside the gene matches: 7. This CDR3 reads CASKGQGFVGANVLTF. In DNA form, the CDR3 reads TGTGCCAGCAAAGGACAGGGGTTCGTTGGGGCCAACGTCCTGACTTTC.

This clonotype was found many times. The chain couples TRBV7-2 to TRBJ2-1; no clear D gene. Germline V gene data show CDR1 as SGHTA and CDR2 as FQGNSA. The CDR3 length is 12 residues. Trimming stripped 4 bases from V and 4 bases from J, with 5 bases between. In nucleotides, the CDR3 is TGTGCCAGCAGCTCTGAATACAATGAGCAGTTCTTC. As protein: CASSSEYNEQFF.

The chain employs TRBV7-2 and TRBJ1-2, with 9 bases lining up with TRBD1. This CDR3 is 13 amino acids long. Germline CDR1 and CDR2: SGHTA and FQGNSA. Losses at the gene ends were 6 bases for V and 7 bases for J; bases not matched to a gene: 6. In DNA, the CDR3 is TGTGCCAGCAGACAACAACAGGGGGCTGGCTACACCTTC. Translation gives CASRQQQGAGYTF.

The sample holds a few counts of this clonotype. CDR3 amino acids: CASSPPDSPYALYF. CDR3 bases: TGTGCCAGCAGTCCCCCGGACAGTCCCTATGCTCTGTACTTC. The chain employs TRBV12-3 or TRBV12-4 and TRBJ2-7; D perhaps matches TRBD1 (6 bases). The CDR3 has 14 amino acids. The V end lost 5 bases, the J end lost 12 bases, and 23 bases lay between the germline ends.